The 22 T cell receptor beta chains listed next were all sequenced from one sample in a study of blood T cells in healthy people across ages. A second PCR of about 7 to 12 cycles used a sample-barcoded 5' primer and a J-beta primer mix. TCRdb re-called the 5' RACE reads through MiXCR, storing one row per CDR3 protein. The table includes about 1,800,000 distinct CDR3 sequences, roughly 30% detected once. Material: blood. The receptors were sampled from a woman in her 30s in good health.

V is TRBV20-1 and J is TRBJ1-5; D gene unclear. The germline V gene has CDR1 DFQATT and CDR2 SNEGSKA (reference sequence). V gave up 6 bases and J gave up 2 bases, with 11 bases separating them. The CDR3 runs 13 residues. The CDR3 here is CSAVTKGNQPQHF. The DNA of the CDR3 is TGCAGTGCCGTCACCAAGGGCAATCAGCCCCAGCATTTT.

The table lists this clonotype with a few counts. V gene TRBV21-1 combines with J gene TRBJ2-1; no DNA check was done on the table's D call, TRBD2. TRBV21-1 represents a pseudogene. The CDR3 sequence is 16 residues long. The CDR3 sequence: CASSEAGTSGSLEQFF. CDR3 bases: TGTGCCAGCAGCGAGGCCGGGACTAGCGGGAGTTTGGAGCAGTTCTTC.

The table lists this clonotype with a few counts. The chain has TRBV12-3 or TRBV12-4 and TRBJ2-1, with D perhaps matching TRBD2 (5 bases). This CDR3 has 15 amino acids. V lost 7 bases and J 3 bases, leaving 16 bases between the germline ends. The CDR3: CASNSEAWRYNEQFF. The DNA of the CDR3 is TGTGCCAGCAATTCGGAGGCATGGCGCTACAATGAGCAGTTCTTC.

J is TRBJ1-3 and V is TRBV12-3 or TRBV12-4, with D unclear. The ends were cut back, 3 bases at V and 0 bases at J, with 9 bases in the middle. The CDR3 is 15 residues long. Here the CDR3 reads CASSLHGSSGNTIYF. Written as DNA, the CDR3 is TGTGCCAGCAGTTTGCACGGCTCCTCTGGAAACACCATATATTTT.

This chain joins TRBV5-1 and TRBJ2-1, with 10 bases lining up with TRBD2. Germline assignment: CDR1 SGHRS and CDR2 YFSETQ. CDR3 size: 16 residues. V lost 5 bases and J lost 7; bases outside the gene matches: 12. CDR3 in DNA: TGCGCCAGCAGTGGGGCTAGCGGGAGCGGGTGGAATGAGCAGTTCTTC. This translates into CASSGASGSGWNEQFF.

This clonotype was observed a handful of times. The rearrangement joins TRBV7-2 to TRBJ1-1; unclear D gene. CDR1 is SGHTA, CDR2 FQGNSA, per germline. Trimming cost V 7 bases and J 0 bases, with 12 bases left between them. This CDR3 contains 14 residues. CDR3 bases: TGTGCCAGCACGTTGGGGTTAATGAACACTGAAGCTTTCTTT. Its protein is CASTLGLMNTEAFF.

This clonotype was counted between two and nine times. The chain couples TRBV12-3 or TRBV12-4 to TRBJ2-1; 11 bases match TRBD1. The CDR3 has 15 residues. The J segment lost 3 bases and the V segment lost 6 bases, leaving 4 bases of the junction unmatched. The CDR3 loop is CASRKGTGGYNEQFF. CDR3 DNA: TGTGCCAGCAGAAAAGGGACAGGGGGCTACAATGAGCAGTTCTTC.

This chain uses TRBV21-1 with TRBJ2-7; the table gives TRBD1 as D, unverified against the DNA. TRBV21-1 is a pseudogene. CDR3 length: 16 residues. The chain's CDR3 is CASTRRGDRDSYEQYF. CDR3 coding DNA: TGTGCCAGCACCAGAAGGGGGGACAGGGACTCCTACGAGCAGTACTTC.

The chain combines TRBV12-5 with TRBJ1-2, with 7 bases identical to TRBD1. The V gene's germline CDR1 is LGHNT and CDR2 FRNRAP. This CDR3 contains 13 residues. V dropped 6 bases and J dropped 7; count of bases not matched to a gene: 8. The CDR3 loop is CASGLTGWSGYTF. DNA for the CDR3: TGTGCTAGTGGCCTGACAGGGTGGAGTGGCTACACCTTC.

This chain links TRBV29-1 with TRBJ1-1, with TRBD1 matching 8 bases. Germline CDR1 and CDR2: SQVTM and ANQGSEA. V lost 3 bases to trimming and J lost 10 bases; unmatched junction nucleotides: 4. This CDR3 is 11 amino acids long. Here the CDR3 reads CSVDRGLGAFF. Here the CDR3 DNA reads TGCAGCGTTGACAGGGGGCTCGGAGCTTTCTTT.

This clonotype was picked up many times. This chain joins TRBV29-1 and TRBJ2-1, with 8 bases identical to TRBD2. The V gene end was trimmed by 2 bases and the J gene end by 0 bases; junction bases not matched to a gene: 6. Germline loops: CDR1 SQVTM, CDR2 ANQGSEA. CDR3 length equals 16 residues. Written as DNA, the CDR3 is TGCAGCGTTGAAACGGGGCTAGCGGGCTCCTACAATGAGCAGTTCTTC. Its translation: CSVETGLAGSYNEQFF.

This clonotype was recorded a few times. The CDR3 is CASVETGRNSPLHF. CDR3 sequence (DNA): TGTGCCAGCGTTGAGACAGGGCGAAATTCACCCCTCCACTTT. This chain connects TRBV7-9 to TRBJ1-6; TRBD1 aligns across 7 bases. The CDR3 length is 14 residues. Losses at the gene ends were 8 bases for V and 7 bases for J; bases not matched to a gene: 8. CDR1 and CDR2 (germline): SEHNR, FQNEAQ (reference sequence).

The CDR3 spells CASSAVTSSDTQYF. The CDR3 coding sequence is TGTGCCAGCAGTGCGGTCACTAGTTCGGATACGCAGTATTTT. The rearrangement joins TRBV25-1 to TRBJ2-3, with D possibly matching TRBD2 (5 bases). Germline CDR1 and CDR2: MGHDK and SYGVNS. V was cut by 4 bases and J by 6 bases, with 14 bases left in between. CDR3 size: 14 residues.

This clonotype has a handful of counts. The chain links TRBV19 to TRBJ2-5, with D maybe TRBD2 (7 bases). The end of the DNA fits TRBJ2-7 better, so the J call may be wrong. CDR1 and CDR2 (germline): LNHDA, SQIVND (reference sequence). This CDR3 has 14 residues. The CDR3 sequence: CASGPLGGGGEQYF. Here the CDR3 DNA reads TGTGCCAGTGGACCTCTAGGGGGGGGAGGCGAGCAGTACTTC.

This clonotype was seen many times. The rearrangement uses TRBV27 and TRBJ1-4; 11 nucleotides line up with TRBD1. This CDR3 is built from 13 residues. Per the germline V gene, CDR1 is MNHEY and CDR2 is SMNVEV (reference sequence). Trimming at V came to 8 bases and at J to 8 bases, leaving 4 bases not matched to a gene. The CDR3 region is CASGTGGTEKLFF. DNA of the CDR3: TGTGCCAGCGGGACAGGGGGTACAGAAAAACTGTTTTTT.

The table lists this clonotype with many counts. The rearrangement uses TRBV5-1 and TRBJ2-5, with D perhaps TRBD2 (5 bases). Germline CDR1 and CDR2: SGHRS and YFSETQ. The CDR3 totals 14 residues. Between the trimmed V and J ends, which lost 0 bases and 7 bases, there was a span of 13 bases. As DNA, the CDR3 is TGCGCCAGCAGCTTGGCGGAGGTCGTTGGGACCCAGTACTTC. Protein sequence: CASSLAEVVGTQYF.

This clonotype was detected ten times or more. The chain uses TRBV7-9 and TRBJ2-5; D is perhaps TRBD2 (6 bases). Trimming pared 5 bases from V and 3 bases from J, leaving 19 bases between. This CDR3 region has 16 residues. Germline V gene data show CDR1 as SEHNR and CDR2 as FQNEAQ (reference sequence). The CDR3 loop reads CASSTTGRGREETQYF. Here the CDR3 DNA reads TGTGCCAGCAGCACTACCGGACGGGGGAGAGAAGAGACCCAGTACTTC.

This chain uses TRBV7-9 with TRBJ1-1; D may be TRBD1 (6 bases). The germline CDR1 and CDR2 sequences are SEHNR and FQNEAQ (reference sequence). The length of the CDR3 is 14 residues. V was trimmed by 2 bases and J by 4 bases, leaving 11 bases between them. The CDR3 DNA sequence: TGTGCCAGCAGCTTACAGGGGATGAGCACTGAAGCTTTCTTT. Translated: CASSLQGMSTEAFF.

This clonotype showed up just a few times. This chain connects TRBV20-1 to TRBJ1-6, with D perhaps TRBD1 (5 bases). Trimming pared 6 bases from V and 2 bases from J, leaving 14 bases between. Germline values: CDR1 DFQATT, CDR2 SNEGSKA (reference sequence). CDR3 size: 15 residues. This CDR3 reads CSARTQDTYNSPLHF. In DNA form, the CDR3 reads TGCAGTGCCAGAACTCAGGACACCTATAATTCACCCCTCCACTTT.

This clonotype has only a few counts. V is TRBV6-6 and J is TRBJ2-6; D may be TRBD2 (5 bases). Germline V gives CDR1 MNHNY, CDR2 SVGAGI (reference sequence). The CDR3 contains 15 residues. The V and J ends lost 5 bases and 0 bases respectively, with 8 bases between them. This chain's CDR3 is CASSHGDSGANVLTF. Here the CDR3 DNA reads TGTGCCAGCAGTCACGGGGACTCTGGGGCCAACGTCCTGACTTTC.

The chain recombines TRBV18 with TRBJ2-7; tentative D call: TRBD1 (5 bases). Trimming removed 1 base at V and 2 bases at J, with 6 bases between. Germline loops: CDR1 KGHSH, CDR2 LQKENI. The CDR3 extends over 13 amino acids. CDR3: CASSPRTPYEQYF. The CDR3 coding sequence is TGTGCCAGCTCACCACGGACACCCTACGAGCAGTACTTC.

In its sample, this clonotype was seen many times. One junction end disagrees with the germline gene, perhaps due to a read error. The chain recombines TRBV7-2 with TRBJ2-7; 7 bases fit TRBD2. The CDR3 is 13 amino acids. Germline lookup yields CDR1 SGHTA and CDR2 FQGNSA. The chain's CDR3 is CASSWGGAYEQYF. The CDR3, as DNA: TGCGCCAGCAGCTGGGGGGGGGCCTACGAGCAGTACTTC.